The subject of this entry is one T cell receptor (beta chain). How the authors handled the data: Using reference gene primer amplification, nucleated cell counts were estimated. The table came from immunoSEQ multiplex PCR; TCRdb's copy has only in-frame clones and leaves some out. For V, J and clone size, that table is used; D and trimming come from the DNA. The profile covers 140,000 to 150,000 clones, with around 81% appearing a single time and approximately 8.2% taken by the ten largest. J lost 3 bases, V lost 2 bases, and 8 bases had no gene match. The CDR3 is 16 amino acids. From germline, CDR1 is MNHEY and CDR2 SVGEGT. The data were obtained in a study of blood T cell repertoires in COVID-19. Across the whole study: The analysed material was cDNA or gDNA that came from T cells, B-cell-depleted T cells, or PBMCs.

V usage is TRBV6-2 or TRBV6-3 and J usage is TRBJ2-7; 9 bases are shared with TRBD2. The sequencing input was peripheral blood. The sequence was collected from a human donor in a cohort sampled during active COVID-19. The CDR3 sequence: CASSYIRSGSVYEQYF. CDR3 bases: TGTGCCAGCAGTTACATCCGTAGCGGGAGTGTCTACGAGCAGTACTTC.